These T cell receptor beta chains were read from a single sample in a study of vaccination effects on CD4 cells after COVID-19. No antigens are known for them. Clones were read by immunoSEQ multiplex PCR, and TCRdb kept only the in-frame ones, dropping some. Of approximately 29,000 clones in the sample, just under 75% are singletons; the top ten hold just under 15%. The sample was CD4+ T cells from PBMCs cultured without peptide, taken after COVID-19 vaccination. The receptors stem from a human donor who received a COVID-19 vaccine. The CDR3 runs from the conserved cysteine through the conserved F or W. The order of the fields is V gene, J gene, CDR3 length, clone size, D gene, CDR3 protein, CDR3 DNA. D genes are given only for firm matches. The listing skips clone size in some rows; elsewhere it reads once, few, many or a size class.

>TRBV28|TRBJ1-1|13|.|.
CASSFSGVTEAFF
TGTGCCAGCAGTTTTTCAGGGGTTACTGAAGCTTTCTTT
>TRBV7-2|TRBJ1-5|18|few|.
CASSPLSAGISRAQPQHF
TGTGCCAGCAGCCCCCTAAGCGCAGGGATCAGTAGAGCGCAGCCCCAGCATTTT
>TRBV30|TRBJ1-3|12|.|.
CAWTPSGNTIYF
TGTGCCTGGACGCCCTCTGGAAACACCATATATTTT
>TRBV30|TRBJ2-1|12|once|TRBD2
CAWSPGGTRPFF
TGTGCCTGGAGCCCGGGAGGGACCCGTCCGTTCTTC
>TRBV4-3|TRBJ1-5|15|.|.
CASSEGASANQPQHF
TGCGCCAGCAGCGAAGGGGCCAGTGCCAATCAGCCCCAGCATTTT
>TRBV19|TRBJ2-5|16|once|TRBD2
CASSTPRKGGKETQYF
TGTGCCAGTAGTACCCCTCGAAAGGGAGGGAAGGAGACCCAGTACTTC
>TRBV9|TRBJ2-2|14|once|.
CASSVTQVTGELFF
TGTGCCAGCAGCGTGACACAGGTCACCGGGGAGCTGTTTTTT
>TRBV9|TRBJ2-4|15|few|.
CASSVGSLAKNIQYF
TGTGCCAGCAGCGTAGGCTCCTTAGCCAAAAACATTCAGTACTTC
>TRBV5-1|TRBJ1-2|14|.|.
CASSPGVLRYGYTF
TGCGCCAGCAGCCCAGGGGTACTTAGGTATGGCTACACCTTC
>TRBV13|TRBJ2-5|16|.|.
CASSPRYGSDIETQYF
TGTGCCAGCAGCCCCCGTTACGGGAGTGATATAGAGACCCAGTACTTC
>TRBV21-1|TRBJ2-7|19|.|.
CASSPDIIYPTGEPYEQYF
TGTGCCAGCAGCCCAGATATAATTTACCCGACAGGGGAGCCCTACGAGCAGTACTTC
>TRBV7-8|TRBJ1-1|14|.|.
CASSPKGLETEAFF
TGTGCCAGCAGCCCAAAGGGGTTAGAGACTGAAGCTTTCTTT
>TRBV20-1|TRBJ1-6|14|.|.
CSASSRQYNSPLHF
TGCAGTGCTAGTTCACGGCAGTATAATTCACCCCTCCACTTT
>TRBV19|TRBJ2-7|14|.|.
CASSRAALNYEQYF
TGTGCCAGTAGTAGGGCAGCTCTAAACTACGAGCAGTACTTC
>TRBV5-1|TRBJ1-1|14|.|.
CASRRVGKNTEAFF
TGCGCCAGCAGGCGGGTAGGCAAGAACACTGAAGCTTTCTTT
>TRBV11-2|TRBJ1-4|16|.|TRBD1
CASSFGQGAKDEKLFF
TGTGCCAGCAGCTTCGGACAGGGGGCTAAAGATGAAAAACTGTTTTTT
>TRBV3-1/TRBV3-2|TRBJ2-5|17|.|.
CASSQDRGGGIQETQYF
TGTGCCAGCAGCCAAGACCGAGGGGGGGGAATCCAAGAGACCCAGTACTTC
>TRBV6-2/TRBV6-3|TRBJ2-3|15|.|.
CASNPRRGSTDTQYF
TGTGCCAGCAACCCTAGGAGGGGGAGCACAGATACGCAGTATTTT
>TRBV7-6|TRBJ2-2|15|few|.
CASSLGQGGTGELFF
TGTGCCAGCAGCTTAGGCCAGGGGGGAACCGGGGAGCTGTTTTTT
>TRBV4-1|TRBJ1-3|15|.|.
CASSREGTNGNTIYF
TGCGCCAGCAGCCGTGAAGGAACAAATGGAAACACCATATATTTT
>TRBV5-1|TRBJ1-1|13|.|.
CASSLGFRTEAFF
TGCGCCAGCAGCTTAGGGTTTCGAACTGAAGCTTTCTTT
>TRBV10-3|TRBJ2-1|16|once|TRBD2
CAISVGTSGSYNEQFF
TGTGCCATCAGTGTGGGGACTAGCGGATCCTACAATGAGCAGTTCTTC
>TRBV5-8|TRBJ1-1|14|.|TRBD1
CASSLDRGTTEAFF
TGTGCCAGCAGCTTGGACAGGGGAACGACTGAAGCTTTCTTT
>TRBV5-5|TRBJ1-2|14|.|.
CASSPRTNNYGYTF
TGTGCCAGCAGCCCCCGGACAAATAACTATGGCTACACCTTC
>TRBV5-1|TRBJ1-3|15|.|.
CASSLEPSTGNTIYF
TGCGCCAGCAGCTTGGAACCGAGCACTGGAAACACCATATATTTT
>TRBV4-2|TRBJ1-2|15|.|TRBD1
CASSQGDRENYGYTF
TGTGCCAGCAGCCAAGGGGACAGGGAGAACTATGGCTACACCTTC
>TRBV5-1|TRBJ2-1|14|few|.
CASSLGQIYNEQFF
TGCGCCAGCAGCTTGGGACAGATTTACAATGAGCAGTTCTTC
>TRBV6-1|TRBJ2-5|17|.|.
CASSENGRVLFQETQYF
TGTGCCAGCAGTGAAAATGGCAGGGTACTCTTCCAAGAGACCCAGTACTTC
>TRBV3-1/TRBV3-2|TRBJ1-1|13|.|.
CASSHQGPTEAFF
TGTGCCAGCAGCCATCAGGGACCCACTGAAGCTTTCTTT
>TRBV5-4|TRBJ2-5|16|.|.
CASSLGGGQIQETQYF
TGTGCCAGCAGCTTGGGGGGGGGACAGATCCAAGAGACCCAGTACTTC
>TRBV6-5|TRBJ1-4|15|.|.
CASSYSGRGGEKLFF
TGTGCCAGCAGTTACTCAGGCAGGGGAGGGGAAAAACTGTTTTTT
>TRBV15|TRBJ1-6|18|.|.
CATSFPLQGRGYNSPLHF
TGTGCCACCAGCTTCCCCCTACAGGGAAGGGGCTATAATTCACCCCTCCACTTT
>TRBV7-9|TRBJ2-3|18|.|TRBD2
CASSRPTIAGGGTDTQYF
TGTGCCAGCAGCCGACCCACGATAGCGGGAGGTGGCACAGATACGCAGTATTTT
>TRBV3-1/TRBV3-2|TRBJ1-6|13|.|.
CASSRGGYSPLHF
TGTGCCAGCAGCCGGGGGGGGTACTCACCCCTCCACTTT
>TRBV28|TRBJ1-1|14|.|TRBD1
CASSFGTGEIRAFF
TGTGCCAGCAGTTTTGGTACAGGGGAGATTAGAGCTTTCTTT
>TRBV7-2|TRBJ1-1|14|.|.
CASSPGGVNTEAFF
TGTGCCAGCAGCCCTGGGGGAGTGAACACTGAAGCTTTCTTT
>TRBV9|TRBJ1-6|13|few|.
CASSVGHNSPLHF
TGTGCCAGCAGCGTAGGACATAATTCACCCCTCCACTTT
>TRBV6-2/TRBV6-3|TRBJ1-3|17|.|.
CASSYPNPVGSGNTIYF
TGTGCCAGCAGTTACCCGAACCCCGTCGGCTCTGGAAACACCATATATTTT
>TRBV27|TRBJ2-4|16|few|TRBD1
CASSSLRDRPKNIQYF
TGTGCCAGCAGTTCCCTGCGGGACAGGCCGAAAAACATTCAGTACTTC
>TRBV19|TRBJ1-4|20|.|TRBD1
CASSIGLGRGDPSTNEKLFF
TGTGCCAGTAGTATTGGTTTGGGCAGGGGGGATCCTTCAACTAATGAAAAACTGTTTTTT
>TRBV3-1/TRBV3-2|TRBJ1-6|15|.|.
CASSFRDLYNSPLHF
TGTGCCAGCAGCTTTAGGGACCTATATAATTCACCCCTCCACTTT
>TRBV5-6|TRBJ1-1|11|.|.
CASSLAQQAFF
TGTGCCAGCAGCTTGGCCCAACAAGCTTTCTTT
>TRBV12-3/TRBV12-4|TRBJ1-2|13|once|.
CASSFGERNGYTF
TGTGCCAGCAGTTTTGGGGAAAGGAATGGCTACACCTTC
>TRBV20-1|TRBJ1-2|16|.|.
CSASAPRGQANYGYTF
TGCAGTGCTAGTGCCCCTCGTGGCCAAGCTAACTATGGCTACACCTTC
>TRBV10-3|TRBJ2-1|16|.|TRBD2
CAISEAAGGPGNEQFF
TGTGCCATCAGTGAAGCGGCGGGAGGGCCGGGTAATGAGCAGTTCTTC
>TRBV5-4|TRBJ2-7|14|once|.
CASSLERSFYEQYF
TGTGCCAGCAGCTTGGAGCGTTCCTTCTACGAGCAGTACTTC
>TRBV28|TRBJ2-7|16|.|.
CASSLRVGFYSYEQYF
TGTGCCAGCAGTTTGCGGGTAGGTTTTTACTCCTACGAGCAGTACTTC
>TRBV6-5|TRBJ1-2|13|few|.
CASSLAGSYGYTF
TGTGCCAGCAGTCTCGCAGGTTCTTATGGCTACACCTTC
>TRBV6-5|TRBJ1-2|12|.|.
CASMDKNYGYTF
TGTGCCAGCATGGACAAGAACTATGGCTACACCTTC
>TRBV6-1|TRBJ2-3|13|.|.
CASSEDRPDTQYF
TGTGCCAGCAGTGAAGATAGGCCAGATACGCAGTATTTT
>TRBV5-6|TRBJ2-3|14|.|.
CASSRWGSTATQYF
TGTGCCAGCAGCCGATGGGGGTCCACGGCTACGCAGTATTTT
>TRBV6-1|TRBJ2-1|16|.|TRBD2
CASSGLAGAAYNEQFF
TGTGCCAGCAGTGGACTAGCGGGAGCTGCCTACAATGAGCAGTTCTTC
>TRBV7-9|TRBJ2-7|15|.|TRBD1
CASSFDNRGAYEQYF
TGTGCCAGCAGCTTCGACAACAGGGGTGCCTACGAGCAGTACTTC
>TRBV30|TRBJ2-7|11|few|.
CASGTAYEQYF
TGTGCCTCCGGGACCGCGTACGAGCAGTACTTC
>TRBV6-5|TRBJ2-7|14|.|TRBD2
CASRKPGLASEQYF
TGTGCCAGCAGGAAACCGGGACTAGCGAGCGAGCAGTACTTC
>TRBV4-3|TRBJ1-6|15|.|.
CASSQDLGSMSPLHF
TGCGCCAGCAGCCAAGATCTGGGCAGTATGTCACCCCTCCACTTT
>TRBV9|TRBJ1-6|15|.|.
CASSVGVSYNSPLHF
TGTGCCAGCAGCGTGGGGGTTTCCTATAATTCACCCCTCCACTTT
>TRBV19|TRBJ2-3|14|few|.
CASSISLRQHTQYF
TGTGCCAGTAGTATCTCCCTACGGCAGCATACGCAGTATTTT
>TRBV28|TRBJ1-2|12|.|.
CASKTSGNGYTF
TGTGCCAGCAAGACTTCGGGGAATGGCTACACCTTC
>TRBV28|TRBJ2-7|16|.|TRBD1
CASSPWGSRDRYEQYF
TGTGCCAGCAGTCCGTGGGGATCCCGGGACAGGTACGAGCAGTACTTC